This entry is about one TCR beta chain. Antigen specificity is unknown. This entry is derived from a study of beta chain features in type 1 diabetes. Study-level results: Among patients, naive, central memory and Treg TCRB repertoires appeared more similar than among healthy donors. Researchers caution that PCR might favor shorter templates, equally among patients and controls. Diminished insertions and augmented deletions at VDJ junctions characterized type 1 diabetes patients. Significant though moderate, a shortening of TCRB CDR3s appeared in all four CD4+ subsets of Type 1 diabetes patients.

Germline lookup yields CDR1 SGHTA and CDR2 FQGNSA. Trimming took 3 bases from V and 5 from J, leaving 13 bases between them. CDR3 length equals 15 residues. Every isolated RNA sample was fully reverse transcribed, so sequencing captured expressed TCRB transcripts. Data came from immunoSEQ multiplex PCR; TCRdb stores just in-frame clones and leaves some out. This sample has 300,000 to 350,000 clones, with around 15% found just once. What was sequenced was central memory CD4+ T cells from blood. This clonotype was sampled from a man aged 25 to 45 in good health. The chain recombines TRBV7-2 with TRBJ2-2; D is ambiguous. The CDR3 reads CASSFLARSTGELFF. The CDR3, as DNA: TGTGCCAGCAGCTTCTTGGCCAGGTCAACCGGGGAGCTGTTTTTT.